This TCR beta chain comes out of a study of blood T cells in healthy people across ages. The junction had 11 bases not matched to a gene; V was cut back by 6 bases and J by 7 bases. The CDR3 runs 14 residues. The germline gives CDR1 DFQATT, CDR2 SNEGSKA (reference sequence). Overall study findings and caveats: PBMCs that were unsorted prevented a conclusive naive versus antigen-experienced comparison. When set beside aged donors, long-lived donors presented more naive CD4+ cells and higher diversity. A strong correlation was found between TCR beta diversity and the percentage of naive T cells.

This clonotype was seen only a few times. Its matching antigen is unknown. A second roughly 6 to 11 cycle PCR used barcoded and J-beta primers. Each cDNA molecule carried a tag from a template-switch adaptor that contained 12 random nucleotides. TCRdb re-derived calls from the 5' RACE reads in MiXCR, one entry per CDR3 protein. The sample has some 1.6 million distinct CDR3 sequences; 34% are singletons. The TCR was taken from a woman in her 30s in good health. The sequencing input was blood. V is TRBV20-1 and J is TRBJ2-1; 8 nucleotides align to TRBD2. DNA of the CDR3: TGCAGTGCCCCTCCGGCGGGAGGTGGAAATGAGCAGTTCTTC. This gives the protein CSAPPAGGGNEQFF.